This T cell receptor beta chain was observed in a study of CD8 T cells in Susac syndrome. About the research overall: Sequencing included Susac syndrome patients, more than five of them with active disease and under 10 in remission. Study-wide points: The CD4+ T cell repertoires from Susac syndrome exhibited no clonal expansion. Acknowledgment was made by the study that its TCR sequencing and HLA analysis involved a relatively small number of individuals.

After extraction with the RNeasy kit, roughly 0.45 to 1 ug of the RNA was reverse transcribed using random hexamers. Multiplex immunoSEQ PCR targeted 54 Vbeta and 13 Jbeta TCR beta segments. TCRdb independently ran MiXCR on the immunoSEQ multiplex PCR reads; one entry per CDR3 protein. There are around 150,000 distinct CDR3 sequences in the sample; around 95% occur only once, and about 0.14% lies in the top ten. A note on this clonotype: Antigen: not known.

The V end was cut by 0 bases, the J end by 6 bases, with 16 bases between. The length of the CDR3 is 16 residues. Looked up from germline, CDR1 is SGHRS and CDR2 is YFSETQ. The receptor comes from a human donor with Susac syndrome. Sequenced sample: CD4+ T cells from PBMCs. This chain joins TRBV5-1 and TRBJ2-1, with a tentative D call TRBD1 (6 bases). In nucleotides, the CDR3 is TGCGCCAGCAGCTTGGCCGGGGACAATCTTCTCAATGAGCAGTTCTTC. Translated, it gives CASSLAGDNLLNEQFF.